This passage covers 7 T cell receptor beta chains from one sample sequenced in a study of shared clonotypes between healthy human individuals. Here immunoSEQ multiplex PCR was the method, and the copy in TCRdb shows in-frame clones only, minus some. Of roughly 2 million clones in the sample, approximately 94% were seen once. Source material: naive CD4+ T cells sorted from blood. As to subset: CD45RA+ positively selected. These receptor sequences come from a man aged 18-30 years in good health.

The V call is TRBV27, the J call TRBJ1-2, with D possibly being TRBD1 (5 bases). Germline V gives CDR1 MNHEY, CDR2 SMNVEV (reference sequence). The V gene lost 5 bases and the J gene lost 3 bases, with 16 bases spanning the gap. CDR3 size: 15 residues. The CDR3 protein is CASSASGTSDYGYTF. DNA of the CDR3: TGTGCCAGCAGTGCCTCCGGGACCTCTGACTATGGCTACACCTTC.

The gene calls are TRBV5-6 and TRBJ1-5; D gene ambiguous. Germline V gives CDR1 SGHDT, CDR2 YYEEEE. This CDR3 contains 14 residues. Trimming shortened V by 0 bases and J by 5 bases, and 9 bases separated the two germline ends. The DNA of the CDR3 is TGTGCCAGCAGCTTGGGTCTTTGGGATCAGCCCCAGCATTTT. This translates into CASSLGLWDQPQHF.

As concerns this clone: The same CDR3 can be traced to other DNA sequences in this sample. This chain connects TRBV27 to TRBJ1-1; D uncertain. Germline assignment: CDR1 MNHEY and CDR2 SMNVEV (reference sequence). CDR3 length: 13 residues. Trimming shortened V by 5 bases and J by 1 base, and 8 bases separated the two germline ends. This CDR3 is CASSPRWNTEAFF. In nucleotides, the CDR3 is TGTGCCAGCAGTCCCCGGTGGAACACTGAAGCTTTCTTT.

V gene TRBV5-1 combines with J gene TRBJ1-2, with 8 bases fitting TRBD1. Losses at the gene ends were 1 base for V and 3 bases for J; bases not matched to a gene: 2. The CDR3 loop spans 14 amino acids. CDR1 is SGHRS and CDR2 is YFSETQ in the germline V gene. The CDR3 sequence is CASSLQGAHYGYTF. In DNA, the CDR3 is TGCGCCAGCAGCTTGCAGGGGGCGCACTATGGCTACACCTTC.

This sequence joins TRBV30 and TRBJ1-2; the match to TRBD1 covers 7 bases. V trimming: 2 bases; J trimming: 8 bases; junction bases outside the gene matches: 5. CDR3 size: 12 residues. CDR1 is GTSNPN, CDR2 SVGIG, per germline (reference sequence). CDR3 in DNA: TGTGCCTGGAGTCAGCGGGACAGAGGCTACACCTTC. It translates to CAWSQRDRGYTF. Together with reference TRBV30 and TRBJ1-2, the CDR3 gives the full variable domain: SQTIHQWPATLVQPVGSPLSLECTVEGTSNPNLYWYRQAAGRGLQLLFYSVGIGQISSEVPQNLSASRPQDRQFILSSKKLLLSDSGFYLCAWSQRDRGYTFGSGTRLTVV.

The genes are TRBV30 and TRBJ2-2; D might be TRBD1 or TRBD2, each matching 5 bases. The CDR3 spans 13 residues. Germline V gene sequence: CDR1 GTSNPN, CDR2 SVGIG (reference sequence). V was cut by 1 base and J by 8 bases, with 11 bases left in between. In DNA, the CDR3 is TGTGCCTGGAGTGACCCAGGGAGAGGGGAGCTGTTTTTT. It yields the protein CAWSDPGRGELFF.

The genes are TRBV10-1 and TRBJ2-1; 8 nucleotides agree with TRBD1. The germline CDR1 and CDR2 sequences are WNHNN and SYGVQD (reference sequence). CDR3 length: 16 residues. V shed 5 bases, J shed 3 bases, and the junction held 9 bases outside the gene matches. The CDR3 region is CASSKVRDRIYNEQFF. In nucleotides, the CDR3 is TGCGCCAGCAGTAAAGTCCGGGACAGGATCTACAATGAGCAGTTCTTC.